This TCR beta chain came from a study of human T cells and chemical hapten exposure. About the research overall: Predominantly women, the patients had alopecia areata, totalis or universalis. Per-sample variation in TCR yield stemmed mainly from small pooled library volume differences.

Time point specified: patch test 1, 2 weeks after DPC sensitization. Treatment indicated: therapeutic diphenylcyclopropenone sensitization with weekly scalp DPC. Extraction of total RNA was performed on unfractionated whole blood. This clonotype has just a few counts. Its antigen remains unknown. Trimming at V came to 1 base and at J to 0 bases, leaving 4 bases not matched to a gene. Germline CDR1 SGHVS, CDR2 FNYEAQ. This CDR3 is built from 16 residues. Whole-study results and caveats: Higher patch test scores went with higher counts of PT1 expanded TCRs.

TCRdb independently ran MiXCR on the RACE reads; one entry per CDR3 protein. The data contain nearly 350,000 distinct CDR3 sequences, around 7% of them singletons. The clonotype originates from a woman between 18 and 30 years old with alopecia areata. Some clones in this sample may be carry-over from other donors' samples. The sequenced sample was whole blood, obtained in connection with sensitization to the hapten diphenylcyclopropenone (DPC). This chain links TRBV7-6 with TRBJ2-3; 7 bases line up with TRBD2. The CDR3 region is CASSLGEGGSTDTQYF. The CDR3 nucleotides read TGTGCCAGCAGCTTAGGAGAGGGAGGGAGCACAGATACGCAGTATTTT.